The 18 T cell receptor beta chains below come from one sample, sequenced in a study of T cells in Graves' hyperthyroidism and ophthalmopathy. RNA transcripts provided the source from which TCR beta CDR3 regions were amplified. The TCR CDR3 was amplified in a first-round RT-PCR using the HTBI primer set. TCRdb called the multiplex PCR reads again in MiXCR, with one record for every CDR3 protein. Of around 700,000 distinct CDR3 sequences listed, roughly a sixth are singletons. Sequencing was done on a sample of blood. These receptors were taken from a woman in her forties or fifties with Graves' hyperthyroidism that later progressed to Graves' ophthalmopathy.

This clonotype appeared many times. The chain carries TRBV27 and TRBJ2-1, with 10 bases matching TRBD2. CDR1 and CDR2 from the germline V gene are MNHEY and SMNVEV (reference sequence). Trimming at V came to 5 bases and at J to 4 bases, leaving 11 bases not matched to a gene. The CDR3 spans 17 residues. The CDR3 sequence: CASSHPGLATEYNEQFF. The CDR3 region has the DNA TGTGCCAGCAGTCACCCGGGACTAGCGACAGAGTACAATGAGCAGTTCTTC.

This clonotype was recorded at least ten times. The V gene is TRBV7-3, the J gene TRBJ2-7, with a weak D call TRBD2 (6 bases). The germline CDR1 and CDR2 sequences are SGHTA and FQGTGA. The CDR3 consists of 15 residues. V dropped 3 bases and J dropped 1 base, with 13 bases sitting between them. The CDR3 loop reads CASSFRIAESYEQYF. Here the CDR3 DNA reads TGTGCCAGCAGCTTTAGGATAGCGGAGTCCTACGAGCAGTACTTC.

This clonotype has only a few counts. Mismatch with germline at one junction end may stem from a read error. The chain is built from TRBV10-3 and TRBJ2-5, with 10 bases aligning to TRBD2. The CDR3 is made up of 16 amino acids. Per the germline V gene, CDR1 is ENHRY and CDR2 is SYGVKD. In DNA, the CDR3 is TGTGCCAGCAGTGAATGGGAGCGGGGGGGCCAAGAGACCCAGTACTTC. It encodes CASSEWERGGQETQYF.

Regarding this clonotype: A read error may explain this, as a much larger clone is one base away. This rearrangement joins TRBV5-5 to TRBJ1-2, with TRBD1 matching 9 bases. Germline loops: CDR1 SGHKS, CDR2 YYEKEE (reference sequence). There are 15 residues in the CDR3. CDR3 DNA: TGCGCCAGCAGCCCAACCGAGACAGGGGGTTATGGCTACACCTTC. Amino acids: CASSPTETGGYGYTF.

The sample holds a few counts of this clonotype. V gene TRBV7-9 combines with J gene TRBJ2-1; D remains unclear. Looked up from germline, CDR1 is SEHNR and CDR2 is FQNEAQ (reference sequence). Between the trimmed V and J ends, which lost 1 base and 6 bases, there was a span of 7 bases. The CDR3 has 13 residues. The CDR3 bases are TGTGCCAGCAGCTTAGGTGTTCTCAATGAGCAGTTCTTC. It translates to CASSLGVLNEQFF.

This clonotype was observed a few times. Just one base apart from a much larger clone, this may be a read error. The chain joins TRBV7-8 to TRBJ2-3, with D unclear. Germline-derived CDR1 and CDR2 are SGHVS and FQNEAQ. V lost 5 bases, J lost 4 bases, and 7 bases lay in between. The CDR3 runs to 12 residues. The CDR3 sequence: CASSRDADTQYF. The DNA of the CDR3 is TGTGCCAGCAGCCGAGACGCAGATACGCAGTATTTT.

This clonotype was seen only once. CDR3 bases: TGTGCCAGCAGCTTAGGAACGGGGTACTTACGCTACGAGCAGTACTTC. Translated: CASSLGTGYLRYEQYF. The rearrangement joins TRBV7-2 to TRBJ2-7; perhaps TRBD2 as D (5 bases). The germline V gene encodes CDR1 SGHTA and CDR2 FQGNSA. The CDR3 has 16 amino acids. V shed 1 base and J shed 3 bases, with 16 bases lying between them. The variable domain in full, with the rest retrieved from reference TRBV7-2 and TRBJ2-7, is GAGVSQSPSNKVTEKGKDVELRCDPISGHTALYWYRQSLGQGLEFLIYFQGNSAPDKSGLPSDRFSAERTGGSVSTLTIQRTQQEDSAVYLCASSLGTGYLRYEQYFGPGTRLTVT.

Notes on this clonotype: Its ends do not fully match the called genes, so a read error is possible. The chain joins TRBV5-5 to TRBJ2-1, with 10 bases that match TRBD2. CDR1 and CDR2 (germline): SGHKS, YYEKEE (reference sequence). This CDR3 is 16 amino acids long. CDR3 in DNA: TGTGCCAGCAGCTTCCTAGCGGGGGACTCCTACAGTGAGCAGTTCTTC. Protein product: CASSFLAGDSYSEQFF.

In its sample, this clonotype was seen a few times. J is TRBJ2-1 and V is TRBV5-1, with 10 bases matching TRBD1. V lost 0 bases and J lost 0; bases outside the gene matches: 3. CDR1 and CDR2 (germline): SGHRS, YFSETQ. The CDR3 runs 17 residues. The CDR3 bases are TGCGCCAGCAGCTTGGATTGGACAGGGGGCTCCTACAATGAGCAGTTCTTC. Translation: CASSLDWTGGSYNEQFF.

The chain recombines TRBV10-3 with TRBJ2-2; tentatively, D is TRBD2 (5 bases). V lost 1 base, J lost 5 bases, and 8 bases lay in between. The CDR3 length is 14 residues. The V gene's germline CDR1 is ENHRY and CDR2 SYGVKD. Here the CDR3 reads CAISELGETGELFF. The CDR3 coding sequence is TGTGCCATCAGTGAGTTGGGAGAAACCGGGGAGCTGTTTTTT.

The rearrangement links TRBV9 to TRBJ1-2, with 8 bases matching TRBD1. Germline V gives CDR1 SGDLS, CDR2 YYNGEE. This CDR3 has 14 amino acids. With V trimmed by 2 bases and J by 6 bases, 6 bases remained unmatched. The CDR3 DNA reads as TGTGCCAGCAGCGTTGGACAGGGACGTCATGGCTACACCTTC. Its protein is CASSVGQGRHGYTF.

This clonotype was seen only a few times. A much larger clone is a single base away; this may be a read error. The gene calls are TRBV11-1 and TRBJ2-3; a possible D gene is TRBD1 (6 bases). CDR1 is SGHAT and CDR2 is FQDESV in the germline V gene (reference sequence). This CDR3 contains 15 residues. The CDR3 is CAGSLSGTRTDTQYF. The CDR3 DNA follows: TGTGCCGGCAGCCTTTCCGGGACACGGACAGATACGCAGTATTTT.

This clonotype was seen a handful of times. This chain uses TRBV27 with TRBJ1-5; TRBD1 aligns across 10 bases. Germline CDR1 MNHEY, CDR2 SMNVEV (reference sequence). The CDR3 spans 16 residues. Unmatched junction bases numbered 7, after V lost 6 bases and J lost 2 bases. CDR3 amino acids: CASSPTGTGGNQPQHF. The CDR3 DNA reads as TGTGCCAGCAGCCCGACAGGGACAGGGGGCAATCAGCCCCAGCATTTT.

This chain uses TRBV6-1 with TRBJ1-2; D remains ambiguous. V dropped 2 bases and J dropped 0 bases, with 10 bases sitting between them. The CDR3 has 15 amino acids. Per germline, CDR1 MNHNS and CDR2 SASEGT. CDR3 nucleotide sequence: TGTGCCAGCAGTGAAAGAGTGACACCTAACTATGGCTACACCTTC. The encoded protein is CASSERVTPNYGYTF.

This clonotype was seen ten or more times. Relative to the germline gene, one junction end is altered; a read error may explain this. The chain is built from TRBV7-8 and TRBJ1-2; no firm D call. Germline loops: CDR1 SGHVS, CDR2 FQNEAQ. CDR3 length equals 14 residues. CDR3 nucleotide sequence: TGTGCCAGCGGCTTAGTAGCGGGCGGACATGGCTACACCTTC. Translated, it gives CASGLVAGGHGYTF.

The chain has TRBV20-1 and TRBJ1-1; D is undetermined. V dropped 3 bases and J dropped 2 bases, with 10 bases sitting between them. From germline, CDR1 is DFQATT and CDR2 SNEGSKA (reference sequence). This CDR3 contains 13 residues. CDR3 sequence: CSARDWANTEAFF. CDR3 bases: TGCAGTGCTAGGGATTGGGCAAACACTGAAGCTTTCTTT.

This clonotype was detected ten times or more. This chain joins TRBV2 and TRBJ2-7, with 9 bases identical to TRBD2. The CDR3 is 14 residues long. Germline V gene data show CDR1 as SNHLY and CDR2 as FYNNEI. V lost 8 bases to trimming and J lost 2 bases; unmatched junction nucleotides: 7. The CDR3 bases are TGTGCCAGCTGGAGCGGGGGGCCTACCTACGAGCAGTACTTC. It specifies CASWSGGPTYEQYF.

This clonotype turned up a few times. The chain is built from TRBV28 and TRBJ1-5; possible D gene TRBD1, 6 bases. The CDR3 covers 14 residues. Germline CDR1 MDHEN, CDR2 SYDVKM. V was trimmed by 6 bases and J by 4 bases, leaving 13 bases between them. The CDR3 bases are TGTGCCAGCAGGCGGCCAGGGGTGAATCAGCCCCAGCATTTT. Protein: CASRRPGVNQPQHF.